These T cell receptor beta chains were read from a single sample in a study of monozygotic twins with cystic fibrosis. The repertoire was sequenced with immunoSEQ multiplex PCR; TCRdb's copy has only in-frame clones and lacks some. The sample yields roughly 20,000 clones, approximately 96% seen once. Sequenced material: blood. The origin of the receptors is a young woman with cystic fibrosis. Each CDR3 is given with its conserved first and last residue. D genes are given only for firm matches.

length,D,V,CDR3
13,NA,TRBV4-1,CASSPRGEDEQYF
14,TRBD1,TRBV5-6,CASSSGTGVYEQYF
15,TRBD2,TRBV6-5,CASTGTSGISYEQYF
14,NA,TRBV9,CASSRDPGSYEQYF
21,NA,TRBV4-3,CASSHGGQGNLAGVPYNEQFF
16,TRBD2,TRBV2,CASSARTSSGGGTQYF
14,NA,TRBV7-2,CASRRREGDTEAFF
15,NA,TRBV7-2,CASSSQYGGRETQYF
15,NA,TRBV19,CASSIGQVSNQPQHF
13,NA,TRBV2,CASRRQMNTEAFF
17,NA,TRBV27,CASSSTHLGHAIYGYTF
14,NA,TRBV5-4,CASSLEAGVYEQYF
14,NA,TRBV11-3,CASSRTRLDSPLHF
14,NA,TRBV29-1,CSVEGRQTYTEAFF
13,NA,TRBV27,CASTLLPQETQYF
13,NA,TRBV5-1,CASSLEPTWTQYF
14,NA,TRBV6-1,CASSDGTSGNIQYF
14,NA,TRBV10-3,CAISEDSYTGELFF
15,TRBD1,TRBV5-6,CASSLDEGAWETQYF
16,TRBD1,TRBV6-5,CASRYRTGDLSYEQYF
14,TRBD1,TRBV5-1,CASSPTGMNTEAFF
12,NA,TRBV2,CASSVMAYEQYF
11,TRBD2,TRBV19,CASGLAQEQFF
18,TRBD1,TRBV5-4,CASSADRGASIAGNTIYF
15,TRBD2,TRBV4-1,CASSLRDYDSYEQYF